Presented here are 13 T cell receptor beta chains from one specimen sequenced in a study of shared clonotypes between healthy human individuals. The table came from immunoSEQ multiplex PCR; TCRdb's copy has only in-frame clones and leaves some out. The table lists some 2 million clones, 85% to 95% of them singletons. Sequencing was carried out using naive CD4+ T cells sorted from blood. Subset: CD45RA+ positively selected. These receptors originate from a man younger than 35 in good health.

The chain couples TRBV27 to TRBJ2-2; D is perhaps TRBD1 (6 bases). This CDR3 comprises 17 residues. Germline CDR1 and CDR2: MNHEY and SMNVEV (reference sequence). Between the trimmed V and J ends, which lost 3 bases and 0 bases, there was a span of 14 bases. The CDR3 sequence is CASSLGPGTPNTGELFF. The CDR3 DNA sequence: TGTGCCAGCAGTTTGGGCCCCGGGACACCGAACACCGGGGAGCTGTTTTTT.

The CDR3 DNA sequence: TGTGCCACCGGCCCACCGCCTGGGGCCAACGTCCTGACTTTC. Its translation is CATGPPPGANVLTF. The genes are TRBV28 and TRBJ2-6; D gene ambiguous. Trimming left V 10 bases short and J 2 bases short, with 12 bases between. The length of the CDR3 is 14 residues. Germline CDR1 and CDR2: MDHEN and SYDVKM.

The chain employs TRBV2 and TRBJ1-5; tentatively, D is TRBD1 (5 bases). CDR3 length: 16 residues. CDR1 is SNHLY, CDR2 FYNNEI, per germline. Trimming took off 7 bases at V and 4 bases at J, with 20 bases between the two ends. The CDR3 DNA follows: TGTGCCAGCACCCGAGGGGCAGGGTATGGGAATCAGCCCCAGCATTTT. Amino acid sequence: CASTRGAGYGNQPQHF.

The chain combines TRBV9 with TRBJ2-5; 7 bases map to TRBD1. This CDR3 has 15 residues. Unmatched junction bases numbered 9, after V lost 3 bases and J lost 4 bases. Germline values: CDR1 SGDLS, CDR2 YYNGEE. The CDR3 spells CASSESQGVAETQYF. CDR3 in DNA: TGTGCCAGCAGCGAGTCTCAGGGGGTCGCAGAGACCCAGTACTTC.

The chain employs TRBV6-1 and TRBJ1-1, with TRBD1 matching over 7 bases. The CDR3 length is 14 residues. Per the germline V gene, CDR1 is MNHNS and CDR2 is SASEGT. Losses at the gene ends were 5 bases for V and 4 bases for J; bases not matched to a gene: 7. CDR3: CASSPGQRSTEAFF. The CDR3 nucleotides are TGTGCCAGCAGTCCGGGACAGCGATCCACTGAAGCTTTCTTT.

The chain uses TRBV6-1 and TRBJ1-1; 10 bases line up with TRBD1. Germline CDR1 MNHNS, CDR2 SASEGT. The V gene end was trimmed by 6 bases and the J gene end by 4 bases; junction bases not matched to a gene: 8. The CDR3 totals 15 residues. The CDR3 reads CASRSTGTGVTEAFF. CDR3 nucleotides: TGTGCCAGCAGATCCACCGGGACAGGGGTCACTGAAGCTTTCTTT.

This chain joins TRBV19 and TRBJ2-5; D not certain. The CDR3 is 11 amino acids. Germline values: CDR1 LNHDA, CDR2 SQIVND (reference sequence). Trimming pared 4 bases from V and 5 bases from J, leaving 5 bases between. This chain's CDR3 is CASSKEETQYF. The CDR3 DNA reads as TGTGCCAGTAGTAAGGAGGAGACCCAGTACTTC.

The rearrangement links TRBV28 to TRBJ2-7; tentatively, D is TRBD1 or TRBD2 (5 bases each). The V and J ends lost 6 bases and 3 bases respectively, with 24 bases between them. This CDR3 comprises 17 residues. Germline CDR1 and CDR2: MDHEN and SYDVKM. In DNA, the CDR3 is TGTGCCAGCAGAGTCCGGGACGGAGGAATAAAATTCTACGAGCAGTACTTC. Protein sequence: CASRVRDGGIKFYEQYF.

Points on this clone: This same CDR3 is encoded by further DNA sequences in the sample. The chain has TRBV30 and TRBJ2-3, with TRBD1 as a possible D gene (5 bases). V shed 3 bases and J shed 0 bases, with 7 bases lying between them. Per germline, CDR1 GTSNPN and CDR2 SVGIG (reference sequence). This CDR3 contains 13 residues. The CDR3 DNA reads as TGTGCCTGGAGGACAGCTAGCACAGATACGCAGTATTTT. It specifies CAWRTASTDTQYF. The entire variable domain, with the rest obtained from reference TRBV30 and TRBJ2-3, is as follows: SQTIHQWPATLVQPVGSPLSLECTVEGTSNPNLYWYRQAAGRGLQLLFYSVGIGQISSEVPQNLSASRPQDRQFILSSKKLLLSDSGFYLCAWRTASTDTQYFGPGTRLTVL.

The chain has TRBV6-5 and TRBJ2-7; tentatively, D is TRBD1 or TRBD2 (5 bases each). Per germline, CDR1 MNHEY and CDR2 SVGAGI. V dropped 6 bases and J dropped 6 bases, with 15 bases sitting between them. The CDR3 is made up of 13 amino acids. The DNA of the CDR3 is TGTGCCAGCAGACTTGGTGGGGGACGCGAGCAGTACTTC. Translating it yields CASRLGGGREQYF.

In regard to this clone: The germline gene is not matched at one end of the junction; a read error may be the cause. CDR3 sequence reads: CASSEWGSNSPLHF. The CDR3 bases are TGCGCCAGCAGCGAGTGGGGGAGTAATTCACCCCTCCACTTT. The V and J genes are TRBV10-2 and TRBJ1-6, with D possibly being TRBD1 (5 bases). The CDR3 is made up of 14 amino acids. Per germline, CDR1 WSHSY and CDR2 SAAADI.

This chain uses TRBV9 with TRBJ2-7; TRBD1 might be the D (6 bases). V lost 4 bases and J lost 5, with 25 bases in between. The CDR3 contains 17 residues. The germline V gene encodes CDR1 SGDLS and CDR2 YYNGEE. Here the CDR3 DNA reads TGTGCCAGCAGCCCCTTCCTCGGGACAAGCTTATACAACGAGCAGTACTTC. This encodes CASSPFLGTSLYNEQYF. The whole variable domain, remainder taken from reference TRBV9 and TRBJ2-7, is DSGVTQTPKHLITATGQRVTLRCSPRSGDLSVYWYQQSLDQGLQFLIQYYNGEERAKGNILERFSAQQFPDLHSELNLSSLELGDSALYFCASSPFLGTSLYNEQYFGPGTRLTVT.

The CDR3 sequence is CASSSGGEPSYGYTF. The DNA for the CDR3 is TGTGCCAGCAGTTCAGGGGGCGAGCCTAGCTATGGCTACACCTTC. V and J are TRBV27 and TRBJ1-2, with 8 bases lining up with TRBD1. The junction had 8 bases not matched to a gene; V was cut back by 4 bases and J by 4 bases. CDR3 length: 15 residues. Germline V gene sequence: CDR1 MNHEY, CDR2 SMNVEV (reference sequence).